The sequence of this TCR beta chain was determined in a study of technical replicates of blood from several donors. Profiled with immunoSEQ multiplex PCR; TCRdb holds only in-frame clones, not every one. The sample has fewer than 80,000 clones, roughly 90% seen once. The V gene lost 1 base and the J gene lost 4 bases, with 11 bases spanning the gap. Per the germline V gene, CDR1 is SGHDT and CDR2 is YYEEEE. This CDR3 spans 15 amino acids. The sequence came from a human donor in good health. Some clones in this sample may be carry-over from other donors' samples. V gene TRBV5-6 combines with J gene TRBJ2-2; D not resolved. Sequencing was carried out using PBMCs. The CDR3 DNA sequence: TGTGCCAGCAGCTTGTACAGAGCTCGCACCGGGGAGCTGTTTTTT. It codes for CASSLYRARTGELFF.